The clone carrying this T cell receptor beta chain was recorded a few times. Its antigen is currently unknown. The germline V gene encodes CDR1 MNHEY and CDR2 SVGEGT. Trimming at V came to 6 bases and at J to 2 bases, leaving 11 bases not matched to a gene. The CDR3 contains 16 residues. The sample belongs to a study of blood T cells in healthy people across ages. Isolating PBMCs gave at least 6 million of these cells per sample. A J-beta primer mix and a sample-barcoded 5' primer were used in a second PCR of roughly 6 to 11 cycles. TCRdb reprocessed the 5' RACE reads with MiXCR, giving one entry per CDR3 protein. The sample has 700,000 or so distinct CDR3 sequences; approximately 21% are singletons. Study-wide findings and caveats: Investigators viewed diversity estimates from one million T cells as underestimates, the study reported. Correlation between TCR beta diversity and naive T cell percentage was strong.

The sequence came from a man in his 70s in good health. Sequencing was carried out using blood. The rearrangement links TRBV6-2 or TRBV6-3 to TRBJ1-2; 8 bases line up with TRBD1. Here the CDR3 DNA reads TGTGCCAGCAGCGCAGGACAGGGAACACTAAACTATGGCTACACCTTC. Translating it yields CASSAGQGTLNYGYTF.